The present T cell receptor (beta chain) was sequenced within a study of T cells in Graves' hyperthyroidism and ophthalmopathy. Researchers took RNA transcripts and amplified the TCR beta CDR3 regions from them. When the TCR CDR3 underwent first-round RT-PCR, the HTBI primer set was used. TCRdb re-analysed the multiplex PCR reads in MiXCR, keeping a single row per CDR3 protein. The data show around 690,000 distinct CDR3 sequences, with 20% to 25% seen just once and approximately 30% held by the top ten. The CDR3 runs 15 residues. CDR1 is DFQATT, CDR2 SNEGSKA, per germline (reference sequence). This clonotype occurred once. A junction boundary mismatches the germline segment, possibly from a read error.

Sequences were obtained from blood. The J gene is TRBJ1-5, the V gene TRBV20-1, with unresolved D. This receptor was identified in a man aged 25 to 45 with Graves' ophthalmopathy. The CDR3: CSTRRIVGLGQPQHF. DNA for the CDR3: TGCAGTACTAGAAGGATCGTTGGGTTAGGTCAGCCCCAGCATTTT.